This is a list of T cell receptor beta chains from one sample in a study of T cell repertoires in cytomegalovirus infection. TCRdb redid the calling of the reads with MiXCR, one entry per CDR3 protein. The sample has 160,000 or so distinct CDR3 sequences; about a quarter are singletons. The sample comprised PBMCs. Receptor source: a human donor in good health (CMV status not recorded). Some clones in this sample may be carry-over from other donors' samples. Both conserved end residues are part of each CDR3. Each record gives: CDR3 DNA, CDR3 protein, D gene, V gene, clone size, J gene. The D gene is left open where the match is weak. A clone size is listed for some rows: how often the clone was seen (once, few, many), or a class if it is expanded.

CDR3 DNA: TGTGCCTGGAGTACCGCGACAGGGGGCTACACTGAAGCTTTCTTT; CDR3 protein: CAWSTATGGYTEAFF; D gene: TRBD1; V gene: TRBV30; clone size: -; J gene: TRBJ1-1
CDR3 DNA: TGTGCCAGCAGTTTATACGGGAGTGAAAGTCAGCCCCAGCATTTT; CDR3 protein: CASSLYGSESQPQHF; D gene: -; V gene: TRBV27; clone size: few; J gene: TRBJ1-5
CDR3 DNA: TGTGCCAGCAGCAGGAAGGCGGTTTTCTCTGAAGCTTTCTTT; CDR3 protein: CASSRKAVFSEAFF; D gene: -; V gene: TRBV2; clone size: few; J gene: TRBJ1-1
CDR3 DNA: TGTGCCAGCACTTCAGGGTCTTACGAGCAGTACTTC; CDR3 protein: CASTSGSYEQYF; D gene: -; V gene: TRBV28; clone size: few; J gene: TRBJ2-7
CDR3 DNA: TGTGCCAGCAGCCAAGATTGGGGCAGTAATGAAAAACTGTTTTTT; CDR3 protein: CASSQDWGSNEKLFF; D gene: -; V gene: TRBV4-2; clone size: -; J gene: TRBJ1-4
CDR3 DNA: TGTGCCAGTAGTATGGGGACAGGTTGGGTCAATGAGCAGTTCTTC; CDR3 protein: CASSMGTGWVNEQFF; D gene: TRBD1; V gene: TRBV19; clone size: few; J gene: TRBJ2-1
CDR3 DNA: TGTGCCAGCACGACGGGGCCGTACAATGAGCAGTTCTTC; CDR3 protein: CASTTGPYNEQFF; D gene: -; V gene: TRBV28; clone size: many; J gene: TRBJ2-1
CDR3 DNA: TGTGCCAGCAGAGGACAGCATGCAACTAATGAAAAACTGTTTTTT; CDR3 protein: CASRGQHATNEKLFF; D gene: -; V gene: TRBV2; clone size: few; J gene: TRBJ1-4
CDR3 DNA: TGTGCCAGCAGTTTAGGAGGGAGTATAGGCTCCGGAAACACCATATATTTT; CDR3 protein: CASSLGGSIGSGNTIYF; D gene: -; V gene: TRBV28; clone size: -; J gene: TRBJ1-3
CDR3 DNA: TGTGCCAGCAGCCCTAACCGAGGGGGACAGGGAGGATCACCCCTCCACTTT; CDR3 protein: CASSPNRGGQGGSPLHF; D gene: TRBD1; V gene: TRBV7-9; clone size: -; J gene: TRBJ1-6
CDR3 DNA: TGTGCCACCACCCCCCGGGACAGGGTTCAGCCCCAGCATTTT; CDR3 protein: CATTPRDRVQPQHF; D gene: TRBD1; V gene: TRBV6-2/TRBV6-3; clone size: few; J gene: TRBJ1-5
CDR3 DNA: TGTGCCAACCCGGAAGGGACTCATAGCAATCAGCCCCAGCATTTT; CDR3 protein: CANPEGTHSNQPQHF; D gene: -; V gene: TRBV10-3; clone size: few; J gene: TRBJ1-5
CDR3 DNA: TGCAGTGCCCTGGGACAGATGAACACTGAAGCTTTCTTT; CDR3 protein: CSALGQMNTEAFF; D gene: TRBD1; V gene: TRBV20-1; clone size: few; J gene: TRBJ1-1
CDR3 DNA: TGTGCCAGCAGTTACGGCAGGGACGCAAACACCATATATTTT; CDR3 protein: CASSYGRDANTIYF; D gene: -; V gene: TRBV6-5; clone size: -; J gene: TRBJ1-3
CDR3 DNA: TGTGCCAGCAGTTTATCGGCGGGAGTAGAGCCCACAGATACGCAGTATTTT; CDR3 protein: CASSLSAGVEPTDTQYF; D gene: TRBD2; V gene: TRBV28; clone size: -; J gene: TRBJ2-3
CDR3 DNA: TGTGCCATCAGTGATGATAGGACGGGTAGCAATCAGCCCCAGCATTTT; CDR3 protein: CAISDDRTGSNQPQHF; D gene: -; V gene: TRBV10-3; clone size: -; J gene: TRBJ1-5
CDR3 DNA: TGTGCCAGCAGTGACCAGGGCCCAAGGGAGACCCAGTACTTC; CDR3 protein: CASSDQGPRETQYF; D gene: -; V gene: TRBV6-4; clone size: few; J gene: TRBJ2-5
CDR3 DNA: TGTGCCAGCAGCTTGGGACTAGCCGGATACGGGGAGCTGTTTTTT; CDR3 protein: CASSLGLAGYGELFF; D gene: TRBD2; V gene: TRBV5-6; clone size: -; J gene: TRBJ2-2
CDR3 DNA: TGTGCCAGTACCCCAGGGCTTTTGGGACAGGACAGCGAGCAGTACTTC; CDR3 protein: CASTPGLLGQDSEQYF; D gene: TRBD1; V gene: TRBV19; clone size: few; J gene: TRBJ2-7
CDR3 DNA: TGTGCCAGCAGCTTAGACAGGCACTCTGGAAACACCATATATTTT; CDR3 protein: CASSLDRHSGNTIYF; D gene: -; V gene: TRBV7-6; clone size: few; J gene: TRBJ1-3
CDR3 DNA: TGCAGTGCTAGACTGGTAGCGAACACCGGGGAGCTGTTTTTT; CDR3 protein: CSARLVANTGELFF; D gene: -; V gene: TRBV20-1; clone size: -; J gene: TRBJ2-2
CDR3 DNA: TGTGCCAGCAGCTTAGATTTTGGGGGGACTGGCTACACCTTC; CDR3 protein: CASSLDFGGTGYTF; D gene: -; V gene: TRBV7-8; clone size: many; J gene: TRBJ1-2
CDR3 DNA: TGTGCCAGCACCCAACTGGCCGACTCCTACGAGCAGTACTTC; CDR3 protein: CASTQLADSYEQYF; D gene: -; V gene: TRBV2; clone size: few; J gene: TRBJ2-7
CDR3 DNA: TGCGCCAGCAGCCAAGAGGGAGGTCGGAGCTCCTACGAGCAGTACTTC; CDR3 protein: CASSQEGGRSSYEQYF; D gene: -; V gene: TRBV4-1; clone size: -; J gene: TRBJ2-7
CDR3 DNA: TGTGCCAGCAGCTTCGGCAGACAGACTAGCGGGGGTTACAATGAGCAGTTCTTC; CDR3 protein: CASSFGRQTSGGYNEQFF; D gene: TRBD2; V gene: TRBV7-8; clone size: many; J gene: TRBJ2-1
CDR3 DNA: TGTGCCAGCAGTTCACCGGGACAGGGGACAGATACGCAGTATTTT; CDR3 protein: CASSSPGQGTDTQYF; D gene: TRBD1; V gene: TRBV6-6; clone size: few; J gene: TRBJ2-3
CDR3 DNA: TGTGCCAGCAGCGACAGAGGGGCTGAAGCTTTCTTT; CDR3 protein: CASSDRGAEAFF; D gene: -; V gene: TRBV7-9; clone size: many; J gene: TRBJ1-1